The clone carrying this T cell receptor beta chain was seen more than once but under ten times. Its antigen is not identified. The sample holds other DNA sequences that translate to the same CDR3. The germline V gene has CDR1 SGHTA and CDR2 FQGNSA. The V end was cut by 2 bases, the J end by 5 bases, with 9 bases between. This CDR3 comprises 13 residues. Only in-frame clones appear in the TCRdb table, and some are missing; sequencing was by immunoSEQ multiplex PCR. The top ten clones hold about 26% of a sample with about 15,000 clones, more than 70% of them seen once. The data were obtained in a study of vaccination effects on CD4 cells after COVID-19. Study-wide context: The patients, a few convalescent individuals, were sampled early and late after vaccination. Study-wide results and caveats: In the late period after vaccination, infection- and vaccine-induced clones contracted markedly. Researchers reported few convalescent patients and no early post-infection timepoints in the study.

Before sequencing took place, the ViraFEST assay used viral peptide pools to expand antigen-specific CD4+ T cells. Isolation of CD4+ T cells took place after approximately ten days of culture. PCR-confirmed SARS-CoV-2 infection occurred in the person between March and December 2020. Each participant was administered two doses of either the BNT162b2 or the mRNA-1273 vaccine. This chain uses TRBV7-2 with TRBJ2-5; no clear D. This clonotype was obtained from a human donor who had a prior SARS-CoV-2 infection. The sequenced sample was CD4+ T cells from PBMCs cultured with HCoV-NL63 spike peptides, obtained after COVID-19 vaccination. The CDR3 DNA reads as TGTGCCAGCAGCTTATCATTGGGGGAGACCCAGTACTTC. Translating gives CASSLSLGETQYF.